This TCR beta chain comes out of a study of OX40 agonist ivuxolimab in advanced cancers. The V and J ends lost 5 bases and 4 bases respectively, with 17 bases between them. Germline assignment: CDR1 SSHAT and CDR2 FNYEAQ (reference sequence). The CDR3 runs to 16 residues. Data came from immunoSEQ multiplex PCR; TCRdb stores just in-frame clones and leaves some out. The sample yields more than 50,000 clones, about 88% seen once. The TCR was taken from an adult with an advanced solid tumor such as melanoma, head and neck, liver or kidney cancer. This chain joins TRBV7-7 and TRBJ2-2, with D possibly matching TRBD2 (5 bases). The sequencing here drew on CD4+ or CD8+ T cells sorted from blood, taken in a trial of the OX40 agonist ivuxolimab. In DNA, the CDR3 is TGTGCCAGCAGCCTCACACTTGGAGGCGGCACCGGGGAGCTGTTTTTT. It encodes CASSLTLGGGTGELFF. The full variable domain, completed using reference TRBV7-7 and TRBJ2-2, is GAGVSQSPRYKVTKRGQDVTLRCDPISSHATLYWYQQALGQGPEFLTYFNYEAQPDKSGLPSDRFSAERPEGSISTLTIQRTEQRDSAMYRCASSLTLGGGTGELFFGEGSRLTVL.